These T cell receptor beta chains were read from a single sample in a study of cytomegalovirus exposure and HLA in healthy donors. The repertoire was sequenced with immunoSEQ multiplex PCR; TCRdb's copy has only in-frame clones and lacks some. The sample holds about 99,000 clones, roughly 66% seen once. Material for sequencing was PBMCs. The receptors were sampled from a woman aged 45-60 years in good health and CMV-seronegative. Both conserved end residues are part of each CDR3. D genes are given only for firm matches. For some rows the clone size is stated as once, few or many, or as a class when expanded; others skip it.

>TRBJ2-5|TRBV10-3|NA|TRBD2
TGTGCCATTAGCGGAGCGGGGTACCAAGAGACCCAGTACTTC
CAISGAGYQETQYF
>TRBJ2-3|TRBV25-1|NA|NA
TGTGCCAGCAGCCTTACATTGGATACGCAGTATTTT
CASSLTLDTQYF
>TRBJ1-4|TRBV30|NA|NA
TGTGCCTGGTGTCCAGGGTATGAAGGTGAAAAACTGTTTTTT
CAWCPGYEGEKLFF
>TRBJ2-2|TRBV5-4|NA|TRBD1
TGTGCCAGCAGCTTGCCTACTACAGGGGTGTCCGGGGAGCTGTTTTTT
CASSLPTTGVSGELFF
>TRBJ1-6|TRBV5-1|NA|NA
TGCGCCAGCAGCTTGGCGGAAGGGGGTAATTCACCCCTCCACTTT
CASSLAEGGNSPLHF
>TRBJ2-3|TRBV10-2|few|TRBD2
TGCGCCGCGCGGGAGTTGGGAACAGATACGCAGTATTTT
CAARELGTDTQYF
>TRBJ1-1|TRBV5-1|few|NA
TGCGCCAGCAGAAGAGACACCACGAACACTGAAGCTTTCTTT
CASRRDTTNTEAFF
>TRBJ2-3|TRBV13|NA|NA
TGTGCCAGCAGCTTAGGTCGTGGCGGGAACACAGATACGCAGTATTTT
CASSLGRGGNTDTQYF
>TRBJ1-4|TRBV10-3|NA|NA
TGTGCCATCGCGGACTCGCCAGATGAAAAACTGTTTTTT
CAIADSPDEKLFF
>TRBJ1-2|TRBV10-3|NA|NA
TGTGCCATCAGTGAGACAGCCTATGGCTACACCTTC
CAISETAYGYTF
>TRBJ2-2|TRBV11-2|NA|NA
TGTGCCAGCACCCTCGAGAGGACCGGGGAGCTGTTTTTT
CASTLERTGELFF
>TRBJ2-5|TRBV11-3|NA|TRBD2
TGTGCCAGCAGCTCGCCGGGACTAGCGGGAGGGGTAGAGACCCAGTACTTC
CASSSPGLAGGVETQYF
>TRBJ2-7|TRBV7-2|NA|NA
TGTGCCAGCAGCCCAGAGGGCGGTCCCTACGAGCAGTACTTC
CASSPEGGPYEQYF
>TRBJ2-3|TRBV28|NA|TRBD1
TGTGCCAGCAGTTTTATTGCCCCGGGACAGGGAACAGATACGCAGTATTTT
CASSFIAPGQGTDTQYF
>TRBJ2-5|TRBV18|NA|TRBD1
TGTGCCAGCTCCCGACAGGGAAACCAAGAGACCCAGTACTTC
CASSRQGNQETQYF
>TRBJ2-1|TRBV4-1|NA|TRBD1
TGCGCCAGCAGCCAAGATACAGGGGATGAGCAGTTCTTC
CASSQDTGDEQFF
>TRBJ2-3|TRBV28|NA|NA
TGTGCCAGCAGTTTTGGAGGGCCTACAGATACGCAGTATTTT
CASSFGGPTDTQYF
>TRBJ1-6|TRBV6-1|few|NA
TGTGCCAGCAGGGACAACTATAATTCACCCCTCCACTTT
CASRDNYNSPLHF
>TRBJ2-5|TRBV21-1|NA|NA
TGTGCCAGCAGCAAAAACCTTAGGGGCGGGAAGACCCAGTACTTC
CASSKNLRGGKTQYF
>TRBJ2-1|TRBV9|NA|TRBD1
TGTGCCAGCAATAGACAGGGGAGTTCCTACAATGAGCAGTTCTTC
CASNRQGSSYNEQFF
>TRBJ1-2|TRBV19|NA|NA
TGTGCCAGTAGTATAGATACCGAGTTCTACTACACCTTC
CASSIDTEFYYTF
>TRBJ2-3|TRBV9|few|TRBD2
TGTGCCAGCAGCGTAGCGGGAGGGCCCGTAGATACGCAGTATTTT
CASSVAGGPVDTQYF
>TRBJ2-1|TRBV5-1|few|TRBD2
TGCGCCAGCAGCTTGGTAGCGGGGGGGAATAATGAGCAGTTCTTC
CASSLVAGGNNEQFF
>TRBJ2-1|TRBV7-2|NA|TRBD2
TGTGCCAGCAGCTTAGATGTTGCTAGCGGATACAATGAGCAGTTCTTC
CASSLDVASGYNEQFF
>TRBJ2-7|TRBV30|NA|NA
TGTGCCTGGAGTCTCCTCGGGGGGCTCCCCTACGAGCAGTACTTC
CAWSLLGGLPYEQYF
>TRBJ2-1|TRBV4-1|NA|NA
TGCGCCAGCAGCCAAAAGACGAGGAGCTCCTACAATGAGCAGTTCTTC
CASSQKTRSSYNEQFF
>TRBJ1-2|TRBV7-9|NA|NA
TGTGCCAGCAGCTTATGGGCAGGGGCCGCCTATGGCTACACCTTC
CASSLWAGAAYGYTF
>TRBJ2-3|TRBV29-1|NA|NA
TGCAGCGTTGAAAGCGACTGGGGCACAGATACGCAGTATTTT
CSVESDWGTDTQYF
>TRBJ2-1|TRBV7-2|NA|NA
TGTGCCAGCAGCTTAGAGACAGGGAGGAACAATGAGCAGTTCTTC
CASSLETGRNNEQFF
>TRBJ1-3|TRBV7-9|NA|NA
TGTGCCAGCAGCTATTATTCTGGAAACACCATATATTTT
CASSYYSGNTIYF
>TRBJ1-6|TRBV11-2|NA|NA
TGTGCCAGCAGCTTAGACGGGAGGTTAAATTCACCCCTCCACTTT
CASSLDGRLNSPLHF
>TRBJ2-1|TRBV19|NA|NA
TGTGCCAGTAGTTTTCGGACTCCCTTGGGGAATGAGCAGTTCTTC
CASSFRTPLGNEQFF
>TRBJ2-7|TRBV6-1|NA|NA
TGTGCCAGCAGTGACCCCGGGGGAAGCTCCTACGAGCAGTACTTC
CASSDPGGSSYEQYF
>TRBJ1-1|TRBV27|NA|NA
TGTGCCAGCAGTTTATTGCGGGGAGTGAACACTGAAGCTTTCTTT
CASSLLRGVNTEAFF
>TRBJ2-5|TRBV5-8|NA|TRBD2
TGTGCCAGCAGCCAAGGGGGGACTAGCGGGAGTTTAGAGACCCAGTACTTC
CASSQGGTSGSLETQYF
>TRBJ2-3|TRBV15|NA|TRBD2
TGTGCCACCAGCCTGGGACTAGCGGGAGTTGCAGATACGCAGTATTTT
CATSLGLAGVADTQYF
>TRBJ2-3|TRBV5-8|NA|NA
TGTGCCAGCAGCTTGGCCGTCCGATCTAGAACAGATACGCAGTATTTT
CASSLAVRSRTDTQYF
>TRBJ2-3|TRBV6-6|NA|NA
TGTGCCAGCAGCGACCTGGTAGCCAGAGATACGCAGTATTTT
CASSDLVARDTQYF
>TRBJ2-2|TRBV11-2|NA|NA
TGTGCCAGCAGCTTTTTAATCAGGGGCGCGGTCGGGGAGCTGTTTTTT
CASSFLIRGAVGELFF
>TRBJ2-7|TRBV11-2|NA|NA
TGTGCCAGCAGCTCACTTGGGGGCGGTTACTACGAGCAGTACTTC
CASSSLGGGYYEQYF
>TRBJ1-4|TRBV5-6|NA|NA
TGTGCCAGCAGCTTGGTGGGCGGGAATGACGGAAAACTGTTTTTT
CASSLVGGNDGKLFF
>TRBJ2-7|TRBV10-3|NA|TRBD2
TGTGCCACCCTTGCGGGAAGCGGGGGATACGAGCAGTACTTC
CATLAGSGGYEQYF
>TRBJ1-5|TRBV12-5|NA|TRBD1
TGTGCTAGTGGTTTGGGACTGACAGGGGAGGGCAATCAGCCCCAGCATTTT
CASGLGLTGEGNQPQHF
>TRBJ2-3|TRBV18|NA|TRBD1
TGTGCCAGCTCACGCGGACAGGGCTTGACAGATACGCAGTATTTT
CASSRGQGLTDTQYF
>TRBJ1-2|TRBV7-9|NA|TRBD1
TGTGCCAGCAGCATCACAGGGGGCACCTATGGCTACACCTTC
CASSITGGTYGYTF
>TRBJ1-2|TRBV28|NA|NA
TGTGCCAGCTCCCTCCTCCGGAGCTATGGCTACCCCTTC
CASSLLRSYGYPF
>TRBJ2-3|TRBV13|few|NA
TGTGCCAGCAGCTTAGAAGGAGGCGGGGTTACGCAGTATTTT
CASSLEGGGVTQYF
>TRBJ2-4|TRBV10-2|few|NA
TGCGCCAGCAGTGATGGGCAGGGGAACGATTTAGCCAAAAACATTCAGTACTTC
CASSDGQGNDLAKNIQYF
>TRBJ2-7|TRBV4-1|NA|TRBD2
TGCGCCAGCAGCCAAGGGGGACTAGCGGGGGTTTCAACCTCCTACGAGCAGTACTTC
CASSQGGLAGVSTSYEQYF
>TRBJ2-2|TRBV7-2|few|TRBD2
TGTGCCAGCAGCTTAGGGACTAGCGGGACGGCCGGGGAGCTGTTTTTT
CASSLGTSGTAGELFF
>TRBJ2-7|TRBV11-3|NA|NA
TGTGCCAGCAGCCCAGTGTGGGGGGTTGACTCCTACGAGCAGTACTTC
CASSPVWGVDSYEQYF
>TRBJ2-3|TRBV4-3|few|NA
TGCGCCAGCAGCCCAGGAGGCCTCACAGATACGCAGTATTTT
CASSPGGLTDTQYF
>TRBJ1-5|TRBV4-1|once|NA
TGCGCCAGCAGCCAAGGTACCCTTCGGAATCAGCCCCAGCATTTT
CASSQGTLRNQPQHF
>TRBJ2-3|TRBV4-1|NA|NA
TGCGCCAGCAGCCTATTTGCTCGGAGCACAGATACGCAGTATTTT
CASSLFARSTDTQYF
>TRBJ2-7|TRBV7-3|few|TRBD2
TGTGCCAGCAGCTTAGGAGGGCCGGGACTAGCGGGCGAGCAGTACTTC
CASSLGGPGLAGEQYF